A selection of T cell receptor beta chains follows, all from one sample in a study of T-cell memory formation after mild COVID-19. TCRdb reprocessed the 5' RACE reads via MiXCR and lists one record per CDR3 protein. Among about 340,000 distinct CDR3 sequences listed, approximately 14% were seen once. Source material: PBMCs or a T cell subset sorted from them (not recorded which). The receptors were gathered from a man younger than 35 who had mild COVID-19 (a few samples of this study predate the infection). Cell type and time point are not known. CDR3s leave out the opening cysteine and the closing phenylalanine or tryptophan. The order of the fields is D gene, J gene, V gene, CDR3 protein. D genes are given only for firm matches.

>.|TRBJ2-7|TRBV9
ASSPRRVPYEQY
>.|TRBJ1-2|TRBV7-2
ASSSPPKTYGYT
>TRBD2|TRBJ2-1|TRBV11-2
ASSPRTGGAYNEQF
>.|TRBJ2-7|TRBV6-1
ASSEVKAEQY
>.|TRBJ1-6|TRBV27
ASGPDNSPLH
>TRBD2|TRBJ2-3|TRBV18
ASSPRTRSTDTQY
>TRBD2|TRBJ2-1|TRBV10-3
AISGGTSGGAEQF
>.|TRBJ1-3|TRBV5-1
ASSLDWSTSGNTIY
>TRBD1|TRBJ2-6|TRBV27
ASSTGTVASGANVLT
>.|TRBJ2-3|TRBV20-1
SAKRWDGDTDTQY
>.|TRBJ1-2|TRBV7-2
ASSWGGASGYT
>TRBD2|TRBJ2-5|TRBV7-6
ASSSGLAGGIQETQY
>TRBD1|TRBJ2-5|TRBV12-3/TRBV12-4
ASSSRTGTETQY
>.|TRBJ2-5|TRBV18
ASSRGAAIQETQY
>.|TRBJ1-2|TRBV6-6
ASRDPPGEGNYGYT
>.|TRBJ2-6|TRBV24-1
ATSDSAGAGGSGANVLT
>.|TRBJ2-3|TRBV4-3
ASSPRFSTDTQY
>.|TRBJ2-3|TRBV9
ASSVVWGTDTQY
>.|TRBJ1-2|TRBV10-1
ARNIEKNYGYT
>.|TRBJ2-5|TRBV5-6
ASSLVPPRETQY
>.|TRBJ2-1|TRBV4-2
ASSQGSEQF
>.|TRBJ1-6|TRBV4-3
ASSQDSRGRNSPLH
>TRBD2|TRBJ2-3|TRBV7-9
ATSLAGVADTQY
>.|TRBJ2-3|TRBV7-6
ASSLAGSTDTQY
>TRBD2|TRBJ2-2|TRBV12-3/TRBV12-4
ASSPGLAENTGELF
>.|TRBJ2-3|TRBV12-3/TRBV12-4
ASTPDHRSTDTQY
>.|TRBJ2-7|TRBV6-5
ASKRGASSYEQY
>TRBD1|TRBJ1-6|TRBV6-6
ASSRDSNTNSPLH
>TRBD1|TRBJ2-7|TRBV20-1
SASDRGRGLYEQY
>.|TRBJ2-1|TRBV11-3
ASSSGGVSSYNEQF
>.|TRBJ1-1|TRBV5-1
ASSLASSFSEAF
>.|TRBJ2-1|TRBV12-3/TRBV12-4
ASSRDTSSYNEQF
>.|TRBJ2-3|TRBV20-1
SASEGGTDTQY
>.|TRBJ2-3|TRBV12-3/TRBV12-4
ASSLPPPDTQY
>TRBD2|TRBJ2-3|TRBV5-1
ASNRAGGHTDTQY
>TRBD1|TRBJ1-2|TRBV20-1
SARDRGQGYYYGYT
>.|TRBJ2-3|TRBV11-2
ASSRGSYITDTQY
>.|TRBJ1-4|TRBV5-5
ASSLDGNGNEKLF
>.|TRBJ1-5|TRBV7-2
ASSLGGASQPQH
>.|TRBJ2-4|TRBV3-1
ASSQRGPGIQY
>TRBD1|TRBJ1-2|TRBV5-1
ARSLGSGGLGYT
>TRBD1|TRBJ2-3|TRBV7-3
ASSTGADTQY
>.|TRBJ1-3|TRBV5-1
ASSLASGGNTIY
>.|TRBJ1-2|TRBV6-1
ASSEEVRGSGYT
>TRBD2|TRBJ2-5|TRBV4-2
ASSPGLAGLSETQY
>.|TRBJ2-5|TRBV2
ASSEAWGRETQY
>.|TRBJ1-5|TRBV7-2
ASSSRRLTGGNQPQH